A selection of T cell receptor beta chains follows, all from one sample in a study of CD8 T cells in Susac syndrome. MiXCR, run by TCRdb on the immunoSEQ multiplex PCR reads, gives a single entry per CDR3 protein. The sample carries about 140,000 distinct CDR3 sequences, approximately 95% recorded once. Material for sequencing was CD4+ T cells from PBMCs. Source of these receptors: a human donor with Susac syndrome. Each CDR3 is given with its conserved first and last residue. D genes are given only for firm matches. A clone size is listed for some rows: how often the clone was seen (once, few, many), or a class if it is expanded.

D: TRBD1; V: TRBV7-9; J: TRBJ2-7; size: .; CDR3: CASSLTQGAAYEQYF; DNA: TGTGCCAGCAGCTTAACGCAGGGGGCCGCCTACGAGCAGTACTTC
D: TRBD2; V: TRBV5-1; J: TRBJ2-1; size: .; CDR3: CASSFLAGRNNEQFF; DNA: TGCGCCAGCAGCTTCTTAGCGGGTCGGAATAATGAGCAGTTCTTC
D: .; V: TRBV10-3; J: TRBJ2-7; size: .; CDR3: CAISESDGLEQQYF; DNA: TGTGCCATCAGTGAGTCCGACGGGCTGGAACAGCAGTACTTC
D: .; V: TRBV6-2/TRBV6-3; J: TRBJ1-2; size: .; CDR3: CASSSPKLSGYTF; DNA: TGTGCCAGCAGTTCGCCAAAACTGAGTGGCTACACCTTC
D: .; V: TRBV30; J: TRBJ1-1; size: .; CDR3: CAWSAGRGGNTEAFF; DNA: TGTGCCTGGAGTGCCGGGAGGGGGGGGAACACTGAAGCTTTCTTT
D: .; V: TRBV28; J: TRBJ2-1; size: .; CDR3: CASSLTSGLAGRLF; DNA: TGTGCCAGCAGCCTAACCAGCGGGCTAGCAGGTCGTCTATTC
D: .; V: TRBV19; J: TRBJ1-2; size: .; CDR3: CASSTNYGTLFSYTF; DNA: TGTGCCAGTAGTACGAACTACGGGACACTGTTTAGTTACACCTTC
D: .; V: TRBV23-1; J: TRBJ2-5; size: .; CDR3: CASSQSYGDLQETQYF; DNA: TGCGCCAGCAGTCAATCCTACGGGGACCTCCAAGAGACCCAGTACTTC
D: .; V: TRBV2; J: TRBJ1-1; size: .; CDR3: CASREDRNTEAFF; DNA: TGTGCCAGCAGAGAAGACAGGAACACTGAAGCTTTCTTT
D: .; V: TRBV7-9; J: TRBJ2-1; size: .; CDR3: CASSSSGLHEQFF; DNA: TGTGCCAGCAGCTCATCCGGGTTGCATGAGCAGTTCTTC
D: .; V: TRBV24-1; J: TRBJ2-6; size: .; CDR3: CATSDLRGSSGANVLTF; DNA: TGTGCCACCAGTGATTTGAGGGGAAGCTCTGGGGCCAACGTCCTGACTTTC
D: TRBD2; V: TRBV2; J: TRBJ2-5; size: .; CDR3: CASQLAGETQYF; DNA: TGTGCCAGTCAACTAGCGGGGGAGACCCAGTACTTC
D: .; V: TRBV7-3; J: TRBJ1-1; size: .; CDR3: CASSRTQDGEAFF; DNA: TGTGCCAGCAGCCGGACCCAGGACGGTGAAGCTTTCTTT
D: .; V: TRBV29-1; J: TRBJ1-2; size: .; CDR3: CSVSGDYYGYTF; DNA: TGCAGCGTTTCTGGGGACTACTATGGCTACACCTTC
D: .; V: TRBV29-1; J: TRBJ2-7; size: .; CDR3: CSVGPGALDYEQYF; DNA: TGCAGCGTTGGGCCGGGTGCCCTTGACTACGAGCAGTACTTC
D: .; V: TRBV18; J: TRBJ2-7; size: .; CDR3: CASSPVGIGRNEQYF; DNA: TGTGCCAGCTCACCAGTCGGGATAGGGAGAAACGAGCAGTACTTC
D: .; V: TRBV2; J: TRBJ2-1; size: .; CDR3: CASRDTSSYNEQFF; DNA: TGTGCCAGCAGGGATACTAGCTCCTACAATGAGCAGTTCTTC
D: .; V: TRBV9; J: TRBJ2-7; size: .; CDR3: CASSVGPGTTGFTYEQYF; DNA: TGTGCCAGCAGCGTAGGCCCAGGAACGACAGGATTTACCTACGAGCAGTACTTC
D: .; V: TRBV30; J: TRBJ1-1; size: .; CDR3: CAWSYPGGRKAFF; DNA: TGTGCCTGGAGCTACCCCGGGGGTCGTAAGGCTTTCTTT
D: .; V: TRBV2; J: TRBJ2-7; size: .; CDR3: CASSPLGAGVGEQYF; DNA: TGTGCCAGCAGCCCCCTGGGGGCGGGAGTGGGAGAGCAGTACTTC
D: .; V: TRBV6-5; J: TRBJ1-2; size: .; CDR3: CASSLRGGDAGYTF; DNA: TGTGCCAGCAGTCTAAGAGGGGGGGACGCCGGCTACACCTTC
D: .; V: TRBV12-3/TRBV12-4; J: TRBJ2-1; size: .; CDR3: CASSPTIRNEQFF; DNA: TGTGCCAGCAGCCCCACTATTCGCAATGAGCAGTTCTTC
D: TRBD1; V: TRBV3-1; J: TRBJ2-2; size: .; CDR3: CASSQKTGTNTGELFF; DNA: TGTGCCAGCAGCCAAAAGACAGGGACGAACACCGGGGAGCTGTTTTTT
D: .; V: TRBV10-3; J: TRBJ2-7; size: .; CDR3: CAISELEGAVDF; DNA: TGTGCCATCAGTGAGTTGGAGGGGGCGGTTGACTTC
D: .; V: TRBV10-3; J: TRBJ1-6; size: .; CDR3: CANRPWSYNSPLHF; DNA: TGTGCCAATAGGCCGTGGTCCTATAATTCACCCCTCCACTTT
D: .; V: TRBV2; J: TRBJ2-6; size: .; CDR3: CASSGVGGYSGANVLTF; DNA: TGTGCCAGCAGTGGAGTAGGAGGATACTCTGGGGCCAACGTCCTGACTTTC
D: .; V: TRBV27; J: TRBJ1-2; size: .; CDR3: CASSSGGYTF; DNA: TGTGCCAGCAGTTCCGGGGGCTACACCTTC
D: .; V: TRBV20-1; J: TRBJ2-7; size: .; CDR3: CSARRTAYEQYF; DNA: TGCAGTGCTAGACGGACAGCCTACGAGCAGTACTTC
D: TRBD1; V: TRBV4-1; J: TRBJ1-6; size: .; CDR3: CASSLSTGGRGNSPLHF; DNA: TGCGCCAGCAGCCTTTCAACAGGGGGCCGTGGTAATTCACCCCTCCACTTT
D: .; V: TRBV20-1; J: TRBJ1-1; size: .; CDR3: CSVSDRGEAFF; DNA: TGCAGTGTCTCGGACCGAGGTGAAGCTTTCTTT
D: .; V: TRBV30; J: TRBJ1-5; size: .; CDR3: CAWSAGLDQPQHF; DNA: TGTGCCTGGAGTGCAGGCTTGGATCAGCCCCAGCATTTT
D: .; V: TRBV5-4; J: TRBJ2-1; size: .; CDR3: CASRSSRGDEQFF; DNA: TGTGCCAGCAGGTCAAGTAGGGGGGATGAGCAGTTCTTC
D: TRBD1; V: TRBV5-1; J: TRBJ1-5; size: .; CDR3: CASSPDRGYNQPQHF; DNA: TGCGCCAGCAGCCCGGACAGGGGTTACAATCAGCCCCAGCATTTT
D: .; V: TRBV2; J: TRBJ1-2; size: .; CDR3: CASSEATAAYGYTF; DNA: TGTGCCAGCAGTGAAGCTACGGCGGCCTATGGCTACACCTTC
D: .; V: TRBV4-1; J: TRBJ1-6; size: .; CDR3: CASSQINSPLHF; DNA: TGCGCCAGCAGCCAAATCAATTCACCCCTCCACTTT
D: TRBD1; V: TRBV15; J: TRBJ1-1; size: .; CDR3: CATSRVPPGQGPEAFF; DNA: TGTGCCACCAGCAGAGTTCCCCCCGGACAGGGACCCGAAGCTTTCTTT
D: .; V: TRBV7-9; J: TRBJ1-2; size: .; CDR3: CASSFEDSYGYTF; DNA: TGTGCCAGCAGCTTTGAGGACTCCTATGGCTACACCTTC
D: TRBD1; V: TRBV2; J: TRBJ1-5; size: .; CDR3: CASTQGVGPQHF; DNA: TGTGCCAGCACCCAGGGGGTGGGGCCCCAGCATTTT
D: .; V: TRBV1; J: TRBJ1-1; size: .; CDR3: CTSSQDRFAPEVPTEAFF; DNA: TGCACCAGCAGCCAAGATAGGTTCGCACCAGAAGTCCCCACTGAAGCTTTCTTT
D: .; V: TRBV5-1; J: TRBJ2-6; size: .; CDR3: CASYGTSGANVLTF; DNA: TGCGCCAGCTACGGGACCTCTGGGGCCAACGTCCTGACTTTC
D: .; V: TRBV9; J: TRBJ2-6; size: .; CDR3: CASSVHGSGTTSGANVLTF; DNA: TGTGCCAGCAGCGTACACGGATCCGGGACAACGTCTGGGGCCAACGTCCTGACTTTC
D: .; V: TRBV20-1; J: TRBJ1-2; size: .; CDR3: CSAGGRREAYGYTF; DNA: TGCAGTGCCGGAGGGCGCAGGGAGGCCTATGGCTACACCTTC
D: TRBD1; V: TRBV12-3/TRBV12-4; J: TRBJ1-2; size: .; CDR3: CASSTGQGGYGYTF; DNA: TGTGCCAGCAGTACCGGACAGGGGGGGTATGGCTACACCTTC
D: .; V: TRBV4-3; J: TRBJ2-1; size: once; CDR3: CASSQDGRQTYNEQFF; DNA: TGCGCCAGCAGCCAAGATGGCAGGCAGACCTACAATGAGCAGTTCTTC
D: .; V: TRBV25-1; J: TRBJ2-7; size: .; CDR3: CASGKTWEQYF; DNA: TGTGCCAGCGGCAAGACTTGGGAGCAGTACTTC